Below are 10 T cell receptor beta chains sequenced from a single sample in a study of T cell repertoires in cytomegalovirus infection. Using its own MiXCR run on the reads, TCRdb lists one record per CDR3 protein. This table holds around 300,000 distinct CDR3 sequences, about 25% found once. Sequencing was performed on PBMCs. Every receptor here comes from a human donor in good health (CMV status not recorded). Some clones in this sample may be carry-over from other donors' samples.

In its sample, this clonotype was seen a few times. CDR3 nucleotide sequence: TGCAGCGTTCGAGTCAGTCAAGAGACCCAGTACTTC. Protein: CSVRVSQETQYF. The chain has TRBV29-1 and TRBJ2-5; no reliable D call. CDR3 length equals 12 residues. V lost 5 bases, J lost 2 bases, and 9 bases lay in between. Germline V gives CDR1 SQVTM, CDR2 ANQGSEA.

This clonotype turned up a few times. The chain combines TRBV5-1 with TRBJ2-1; no clear D gene. This CDR3 region has 13 residues. Germline V lookup: CDR1 SGHRS, CDR2 YFSETQ. With 3 bases removed from V and 6 bases from J, the gap between germline ends came to 10 bases. Here the CDR3 DNA reads TGCGCCAGCAGCTACGCCGGAACCAATGAGCAGTTCTTC. This gives the protein CASSYAGTNEQFF.

V usage is TRBV29-1 and J usage is TRBJ2-7, with D uncertain. The CDR3 sequence is 12 residues long. Germline CDR1 is SQVTM and CDR2 is ANQGSEA. Trimming stripped 6 bases from V and 1 base from J, with 10 bases between. The CDR3 spells CSVVVQSYEQYF. The CDR3 DNA reads TGCAGCGTCGTGGTCCAATCCTACGAGCAGTACTTC.

This clonotype turned up a few times. This chain links TRBV6-4 with TRBJ1-5; D remains ambiguous. Germline CDR1 is MRHNA and CDR2 is SNTAGT. Trimming stripped 8 bases from V and 3 bases from J, with 8 bases between. This CDR3 is built from 12 residues. Here the CDR3 DNA reads TGTGCCAGCGGGGAGGACAATCAGCCCCAGCATTTT. Translating gives CASGEDNQPQHF.

The chain joins TRBV15 to TRBJ2-7, with TRBD2 identical over 11 bases. Per the germline V gene, CDR1 is LNHNV and CDR2 is YYDKDF (reference sequence). The CDR3 contains 13 residues. J was trimmed by 7 bases and V by 3 bases; bases with no gene match: 2. CDR3 in DNA: TGTGCCACCAGCAGTGGACTAGCGGGTGAGCAGTACTTC. Amino acid sequence: CATSSGLAGEQYF.

The rearrangement links TRBV6-2 or TRBV6-3 to TRBJ2-3, with 14 bases matching TRBD2. The CDR3 consists of 17 residues. Germline V gene data show CDR1 as MNHEY and CDR2 as SVGEGT. V lost 1 base to trimming and J lost 3 bases; unmatched junction nucleotides: 3. The CDR3 region has the DNA TGTGCCAGCAGTTACTTCGGGACTAGCGGGGGAACAGATACGCAGTATTTT. Amino acid sequence: CASSYFGTSGGTDTQYF.

This sequence joins TRBV28 and TRBJ2-7; TRBD2 is a possible D gene (6 bases). CDR3 length equals 14 residues. CDR1 is MDHEN, CDR2 SYDVKM, per germline. The V end was cut by 2 bases, the J end by 6 bases, with 14 bases between. CDR3 amino acids: CASSLGGLSGEQYF. CDR3 DNA sequence: TGTGCCAGCAGTTTAGGGGGACTGTCGGGCGAGCAGTACTTC.

This clonotype was counted between two and nine times. The rearrangement uses TRBV9 and TRBJ2-2; TRBD1 aligns across 9 bases. From germline, CDR1 is SGDLS and CDR2 YYNGEE. CDR3 length equals 15 residues. Trimming at V came to 0 bases and at J to 7 bases, leaving 4 bases not matched to a gene. The CDR3: CASSVDDRGFGELFF. CDR3 nucleotide sequence: TGTGCCAGCAGCGTAGACGACAGGGGGTTCGGGGAGCTGTTTTTT. Full variable domain (outside the CDR3, taken from reference TRBV9 and TRBJ2-2): DSGVTQTPKHLITATGQRVTLRCSPRSGDLSVYWYQQSLDQGLQFLIQYYNGEERAKGNILERFSAQQFPDLHSELNLSSLELGDSALYFCASSVDDRGFGELFFGEGSRLTVL.

The rearrangement uses TRBV7-2 and TRBJ1-2; tentative D call: TRBD1 (5 bases). The CDR3 loop spans 15 amino acids. Germline CDR1 SGHTA, CDR2 FQGNSA. V lost 5 bases, J lost 0 bases, and 13 bases lay in between. The DNA for the CDR3 is TGTGCCAGCAGCGAAGGCCCAGGGCCTAACTATGGCTACACCTTC. Protein product: CASSEGPGPNYGYTF.

This clonotype came up many times. The chain combines TRBV2 with TRBJ1-1; D is uncertain. There are 13 residues in the CDR3. Germline V gene sequence: CDR1 SNHLY, CDR2 FYNNEI. Trimming stripped 4 bases from V and 6 bases from J, with 12 bases between. The CDR3 coding sequence is TGTGCCAGCAGTGGCGGTTTGGTAGCTGAAGCTTTCTTT. It is translated as CASSGGLVAEAFF.